These T cell receptor beta chains were read from a single sample in a study of shared clonotypes between healthy human individuals. Assay used: immunoSEQ multiplex PCR; TCRdb lists only in-frame clones, some missing. This table holds about 590,000 clones, around 95% found once. Material: naive CD8+ T cells sorted from blood. These receptors all stem from a woman between 25 and 40 years old in good health. Each CDR3 is given with its conserved first and last residue. A D gene is named only where the DNA matches it firmly. Not every row has a clone size; where given, it reads once, few, many or a size class.

abundance,d_gene,j_gene,v_gene,CDR3nt,CDR3aa
.,.,TRBJ1-1,TRBV6-1,TGTGGGGCTTTGGCGGTTGGGGGAACTGAAGCTTTCTTT,CGALAVGGTEAFF
.,.,TRBJ2-3,TRBV4-1,TGCGCCAGCAGCCGCCCGGCAGACACAGATACGCAGTATTTT,CASSRPADTDTQYF
.,.,TRBJ2-2,TRBV5-1,TGCGCCAGCAGCTTTAGGACCCCGGGACTCACCACCGGGGAGCTGTTTTTT,CASSFRTPGLTTGELFF
.,.,TRBJ2-2,TRBV5-8,TGTGCCAGCAAAGGGCTTCCCGGGGAGCTGTTTTTT,CASKGLPGELFF
.,.,TRBJ2-5,TRBV14,TGTGCCAGCAGCCAATCGGGGAACTGGGAGACCCAGTACTTC,CASSQSGNWETQYF
.,TRBD2,TRBJ2-1,TRBV29-1,TGCAGCGTTGAACTAGCGGGAGATAATGAGCAGTTCTTC,CSVELAGDNEQFF
.,.,TRBJ2-7,TRBV7-2,TGTGCCAGCAGCAACTGGACGGAAGAGCAGTACTTC,CASSNWTEEQYF
.,TRBD2,TRBJ2-7,TRBV13,TGTGCCAGCAGCTCCCCGGAACTAGCGGGAGGGCCTGTCGAGCAGTACTTC,CASSSPELAGGPVEQYF
.,.,TRBJ2-7,TRBV14,TGTGCCAGCAGCCATGCTGGCGCCAGACCCTCCTACGAGCAGTACTTC,CASSHAGARPSYEQYF
.,.,TRBJ1-1,TRBV5-1,TGCGCCAGCAGCTTCAGGGACTCGAACACTGAAGCTTTCTTT,CASSFRDSNTEAFF
.,.,TRBJ1-1,TRBV6-5,TGTGCCAGCAGTTACGGTGGAGGGTTCGTGCCTGAAGCTTTCTTT,CASSYGGGFVPEAFF
.,.,TRBJ2-7,TRBV5-4,TGTGCCAGCAGCTTGACTGGCGGCGACTACGAGCAGTACTTC,CASSLTGGDYEQYF
.,TRBD1,TRBJ1-2,TRBV6-1,TGTGCCAGCAGCTCCGGGACAGGGGAGTTCGGAGGCTACACCTTC,CASSSGTGEFGGYTF
.,.,TRBJ2-7,TRBV5-5,TGTGCCAGCAGCTGGAATCAGGGGTACGAGCAGTACTTC,CASSWNQGYEQYF
.,TRBD2,TRBJ2-7,TRBV5-1,TGCGCCAGCAGCTTGGCGGGGGGCGAGCAGTACTTC,CASSLAGGEQYF
few,.,TRBJ2-2,TRBV10-3,TGTGCCATCGGCGGGTCCGGGGAGCTGTTTTTT,CAIGGSGELFF
.,TRBD2,TRBJ2-7,TRBV27,TGTGCCAGCAGTTTACGGGGGGTGATGAGCGAGCAGTACTTC,CASSLRGVMSEQYF
.,.,TRBJ2-1,TRBV6-5,TGTGCCAGCAGGTACAGGGCTCGCGCTAGCGACAATGAGCAGTTCTTC,CASRYRARASDNEQFF
.,TRBD2,TRBJ2-1,TRBV12-5,TGTGCTAGTGGTTTATTTTTAGCGGGATTATACAATGAGCAGTTCTTC,CASGLFLAGLYNEQFF
.,.,TRBJ1-5,TRBV2,TGTGCCAGCAGTCGACAGGCTTTGGCCCCTCAGCCCCAGCATTTT,CASSRQALAPQPQHF